This T cell receptor (beta chain) was recorded in a study of cytomegalovirus exposure and HLA in healthy donors. Whole-study context: Membership in the Caucasian-associated ancestry cluster was found for approximately 85% of a few hundred genotyped donors. The study, taken as a whole, reports: According to the study, around 160 TCR beta chains were cytomegalovirus-associated.

13 Jbeta primers and 60 Vbeta primers were used for the PCR. In the authors' workflow: An analysis performed later counted about 80 million unique TCR beta chains (roughly 10 million of them shared). TCRdb keeps only in-frame clones here, not all; method: immunoSEQ multiplex PCR. Clone size and the V and J calls come from that table; the DNA yielded D and trimming. The sample comprises 100,000 to 150,000 clones, approximately 84% of which are singletons, and approximately 4% rests with the top ten. This clone was counted a few times. As yet, its antigen is unknown. Healthy individuals who donated bone marrow served as the donors. The germline V gene encodes CDR1 MNHEY and CDR2 SMNVEV (reference sequence). There are 14 residues in the CDR3. V was clipped by 5 bases and J by 2 bases, with 10 bases between them.

The source is a man younger than 35 in good health and CMV-seropositive. J is TRBJ1-3 and V is TRBV27, with no clear D. Input material: PBMCs. As DNA, the CDR3 is TGTGCCAGCAGTGACGGGGTAGCTGGAAACACCATATATTTT. It yields the protein CASSDGVAGNTIYF.